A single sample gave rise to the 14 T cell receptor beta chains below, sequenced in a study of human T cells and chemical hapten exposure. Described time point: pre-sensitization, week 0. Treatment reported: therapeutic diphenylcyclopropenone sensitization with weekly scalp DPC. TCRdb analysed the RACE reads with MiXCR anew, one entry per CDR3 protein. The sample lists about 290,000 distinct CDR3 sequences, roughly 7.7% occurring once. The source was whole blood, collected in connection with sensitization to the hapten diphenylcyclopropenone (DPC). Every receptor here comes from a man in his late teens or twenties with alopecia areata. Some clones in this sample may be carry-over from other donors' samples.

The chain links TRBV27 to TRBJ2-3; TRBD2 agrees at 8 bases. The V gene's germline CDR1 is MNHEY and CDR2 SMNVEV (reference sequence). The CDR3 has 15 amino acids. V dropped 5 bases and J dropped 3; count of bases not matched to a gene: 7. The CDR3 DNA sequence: TGTGCCAGCAGTCACCGGGCGGGGGGTACAGATACGCAGTATTTT. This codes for CASSHRAGGTDTQYF.

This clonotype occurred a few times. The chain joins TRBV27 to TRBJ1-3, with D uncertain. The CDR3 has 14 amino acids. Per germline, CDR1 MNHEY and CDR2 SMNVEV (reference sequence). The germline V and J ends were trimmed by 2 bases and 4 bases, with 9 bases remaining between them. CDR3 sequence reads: CASSLRDGGNTIYF. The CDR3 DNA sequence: TGTGCCAGCAGTTTACGGGATGGGGGAAACACCATATATTTT.

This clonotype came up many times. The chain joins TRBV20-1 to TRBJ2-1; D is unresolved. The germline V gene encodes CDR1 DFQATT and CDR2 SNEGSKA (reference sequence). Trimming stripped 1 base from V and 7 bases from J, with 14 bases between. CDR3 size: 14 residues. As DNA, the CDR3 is TGCAGTGCTAGAGGTACCCTCCCAAGGAATGAGCAGTTCTTC. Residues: CSARGTLPRNEQFF.

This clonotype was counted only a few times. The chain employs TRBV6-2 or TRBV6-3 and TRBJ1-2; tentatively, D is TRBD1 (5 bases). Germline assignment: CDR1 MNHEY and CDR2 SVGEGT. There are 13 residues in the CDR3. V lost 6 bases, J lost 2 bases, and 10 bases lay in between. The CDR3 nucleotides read TGTGCCAGCAGGGCAGGGACCAACTATGGCTACACCTTC. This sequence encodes CASRAGTNYGYTF.

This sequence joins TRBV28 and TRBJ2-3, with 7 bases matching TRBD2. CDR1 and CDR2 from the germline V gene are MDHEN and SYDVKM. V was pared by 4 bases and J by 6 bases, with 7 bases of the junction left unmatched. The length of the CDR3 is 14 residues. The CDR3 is CASSSRVGGDTQYF. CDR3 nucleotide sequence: TGTGCCAGCAGTTCGCGGGTCGGGGGGGATACGCAGTATTTT. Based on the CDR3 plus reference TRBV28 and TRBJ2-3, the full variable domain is DVKVTQSSRYLVKRTGEKVFLECVQDMDHENMFWYRQDPGLGLRLIYFSYDVKMKEKGDIPEGYSVSREKKERFSLILESASTNQTSMYLCASSSRVGGDTQYFGPGTRLTVL.

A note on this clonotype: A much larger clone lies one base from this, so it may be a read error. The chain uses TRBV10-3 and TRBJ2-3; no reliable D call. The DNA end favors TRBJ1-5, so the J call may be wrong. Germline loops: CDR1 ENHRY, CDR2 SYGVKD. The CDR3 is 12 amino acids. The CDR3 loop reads CAIRTERDTQHF. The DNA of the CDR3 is TGTGCCATCCGGACTGAAAGAGATACGCAGCATTTT.

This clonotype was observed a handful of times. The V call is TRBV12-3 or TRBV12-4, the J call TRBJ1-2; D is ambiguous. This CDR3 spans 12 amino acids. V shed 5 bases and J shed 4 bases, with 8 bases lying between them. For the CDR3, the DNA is TGTGCCAGCAGTCTAAAGGGCTATGGCTACACCTTC. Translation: CASSLKGYGYTF.

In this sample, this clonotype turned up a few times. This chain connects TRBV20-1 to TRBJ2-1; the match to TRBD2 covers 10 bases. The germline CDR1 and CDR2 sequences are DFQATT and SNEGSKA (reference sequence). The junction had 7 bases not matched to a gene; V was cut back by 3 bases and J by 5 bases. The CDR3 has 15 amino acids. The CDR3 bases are TGCAGTGCTAGTCCCCCTAGCGGGGGTGACAATGAGCAGTTCTTC. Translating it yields CSASPPSGGDNEQFF.

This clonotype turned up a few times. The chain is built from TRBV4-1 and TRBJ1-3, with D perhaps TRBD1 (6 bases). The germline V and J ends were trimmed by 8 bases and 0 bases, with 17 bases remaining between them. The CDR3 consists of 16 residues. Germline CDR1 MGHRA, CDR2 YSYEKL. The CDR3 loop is CASYREDRSSGNTIYF. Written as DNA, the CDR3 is TGCGCCAGCTATCGAGAAGACAGGAGCTCTGGAAACACCATATATTTT.

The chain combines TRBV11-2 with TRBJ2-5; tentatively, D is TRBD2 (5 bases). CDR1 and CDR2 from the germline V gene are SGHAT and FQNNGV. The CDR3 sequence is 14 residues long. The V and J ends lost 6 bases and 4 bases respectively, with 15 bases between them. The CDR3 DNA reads TGTGCCAGCAGACGTGGACTGCGCGGAGAGACCCAGTACTTC. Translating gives CASRRGLRGETQYF.

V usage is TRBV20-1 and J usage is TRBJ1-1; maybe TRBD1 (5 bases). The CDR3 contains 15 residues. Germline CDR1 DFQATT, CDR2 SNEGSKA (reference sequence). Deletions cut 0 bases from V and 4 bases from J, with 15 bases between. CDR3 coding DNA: TGCAGTGCTAGAGAGGTTAGGGGAGATAGCACTGAAGCTTTCTTT. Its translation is CSAREVRGDSTEAFF.

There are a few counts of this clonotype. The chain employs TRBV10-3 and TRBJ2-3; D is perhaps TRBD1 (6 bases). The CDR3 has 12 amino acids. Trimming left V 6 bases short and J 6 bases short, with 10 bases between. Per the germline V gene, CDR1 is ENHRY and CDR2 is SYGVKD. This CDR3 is CAISTGSDTQYF. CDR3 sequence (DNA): TGTGCCATCAGCACAGGGTCCGATACGCAGTATTTT.

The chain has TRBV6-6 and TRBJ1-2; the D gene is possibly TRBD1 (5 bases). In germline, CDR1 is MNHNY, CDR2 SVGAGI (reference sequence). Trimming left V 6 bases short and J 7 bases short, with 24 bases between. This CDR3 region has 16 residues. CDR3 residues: CASRIGTLEVKCGYTF. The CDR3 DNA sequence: TGTGCCAGCAGGATAGGGACCCTGGAAGTTAAGTGTGGCTACACCTTC.

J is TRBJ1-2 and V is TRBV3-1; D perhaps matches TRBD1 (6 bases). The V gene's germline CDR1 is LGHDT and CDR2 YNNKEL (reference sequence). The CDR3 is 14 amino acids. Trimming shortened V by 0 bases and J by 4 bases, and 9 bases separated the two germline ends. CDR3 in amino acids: CASSQEQGSYGYTF. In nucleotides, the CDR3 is TGTGCCAGCAGCCAAGAACAGGGTAGCTATGGCTACACCTTC.